The 23 T cell receptor beta chains reported below all come from one sample, sequenced in a study of long-term antiretroviral therapy in people with HIV. At survey level, the immunoSEQ assay was run in its v3.0 version. Produced via immunoSEQ multiplex PCR; TCRdb's table is partial and in-frame only. The table shows some 15,000 clones, with 81% occurring only once. Sample: unsorted PBMCs, taken 1.2 years before starting antiretroviral therapy. Receptor source: a man aged 25 to 40 with HIV.

The chain joins TRBV12-5 to TRBJ1-3; unclear D gene. V lost 1 base to trimming and J lost 2 bases, with 9 bases between them. CDR1 is LGHNT and CDR2 is FRNRAP in the germline V gene. The CDR3 spans 15 residues. The CDR3 nucleotides are TGTGCTAGTGGTTTGGGCCGCGGTACTGGAAACACCATATATTTT. Protein sequence: CASGLGRGTGNTIYF.

The chain couples TRBV19 to TRBJ2-1; 9 bases are a match to TRBD2. Germline-derived CDR1 and CDR2 are LNHDA and SQIVND (reference sequence). The V and J ends lost 7 bases and 9 bases, in that order; junction bases with no gene match: 13. This CDR3 region has 15 residues. CDR3 nucleotides: TGTGCCAGTACCAATAGCGGGGGACCGACAAGTGAGCAGTTCTTC. Translation gives CASTNSGGPTSEQFF. Drawing the rest from reference TRBV19 and TRBJ2-1, the complete variable domain is DGGITQSPKYLFRKEGQNVTLSCEQNLNHDAMYWYRQDPGQGLRLIYYSQIVNDFQKGDIAEGYSVSREKKESFPLTVTSAQKNPTAFYLCASTNSGGPTSEQFFGPGTRLTVL.

The gene calls are TRBV6-4 and TRBJ1-6; D uncertain. This CDR3 is 13 amino acids long. The germline V and J ends were trimmed by 8 bases and 10 bases, with 15 bases remaining between them. CDR1 is MRHNA and CDR2 is SNTAGT in the germline V gene. The CDR3 region is CASADGVGSPLHF. CDR3 bases: TGTGCCAGCGCGGACGGGGTAGGATCACCCCTCCACTTT.

This chain connects TRBV6-4 to TRBJ1-2; 8 positions match TRBD1. The trim removed 4 bases at V and 4 bases at J, leaving 5 bases unmatched. Looked up from germline, CDR1 is MRHNA and CDR2 is SNTAGT. The CDR3 contains 14 residues. CDR3 region: CASSAGQGGYGYTF. The CDR3 DNA reads TGTGCCAGCAGTGCTGGACAGGGAGGCTATGGCTACACCTTC.

CDR3: CASSQAPPGLLYSGANVLTF. The CDR3 coding sequence is TGCGCCAGCAGCCAAGCTCCTCCGGGACTTCTCTACTCTGGGGCCAACGTCCTGACTTTC. V is TRBV4-3 and J is TRBJ2-6; TRBD2 is a possible D gene (6 bases). Germline V lookup: CDR1 LGHNA, CDR2 YSLEER. Deletions cut 1 base from V and 0 bases from J, with 19 bases between. CDR3 length equals 20 residues.

A single count supports this clone. As DNA, the CDR3 is TGTGCCATCAGTGACTTAACAGGGAGAGATACGCAGTATTTT. Translating gives CAISDLTGRDTQYF. The rearrangement links TRBV10-3 to TRBJ2-3; D perhaps matches TRBD1 (6 bases). With 3 bases removed from V and 5 bases from J, the gap between germline ends came to 12 bases. CDR1 and CDR2 from the germline V gene are ENHRY and SYGVKD. The CDR3 runs to 14 residues.

The chain couples TRBV5-5 to TRBJ1-1, with 7 bases aligning to TRBD1. CDR1 is SGHKS, CDR2 YYEKEE, per germline (reference sequence). This CDR3 region has 16 residues. V trimming: 0 bases; J trimming: 4 bases; junction bases outside the gene matches: 9. The CDR3 DNA follows: TGTGCCAGCAGCTTGGAGGGGGCGGGGGGTTTCACTGAAGCTTTCTTT. It is translated as CASSLEGAGGFTEAFF.

This clone is a singleton in its sample. This sequence joins TRBV6-5 and TRBJ2-5; weak D call: TRBD2 (5 bases). This CDR3 comprises 14 residues. From germline, CDR1 is MNHEY and CDR2 SVGAGI. Trimming pared 2 bases from V and 5 bases from J, leaving 12 bases between. CDR3 region: CASSYSRASETQYF. The CDR3 DNA sequence: TGTGCCAGCAGTTACAGCCGAGCTAGCGAGACCCAGTACTTC.

The genes are TRBV20-1 and TRBJ1-2; 8 bases map to TRBD1. The CDR3 has 10 residues. In germline, CDR1 is DFQATT, CDR2 SNEGSKA (reference sequence). The ends lost 4 bases at V and 14 bases at J; junction bases unmatched: 6. The chain's CDR3 is CSATRTGWTF. CDR3 in DNA: TGCAGTGCTACAAGGACAGGGTGGACCTTC.

The chain has TRBV6-5 and TRBJ2-1; weak D call: TRBD1 (6 bases). Germline values: CDR1 MNHEY, CDR2 SVGAGI. The CDR3 spans 15 residues. V gave up 4 bases and J gave up 4 bases, with 14 bases separating them. CDR3 sequence: CASSSNLGQYNEQFF. DNA for the CDR3: TGTGCCAGCAGTTCGAACCTAGGACAGTACAATGAGCAGTTCTTC.

This clone is deemed large. The genes are TRBV13 and TRBJ1-1, with D hard to call. The V gene's germline CDR1 is PRHDT and CDR2 FYEKMQ (reference sequence). This CDR3 contains 13 residues. The V gene lost 1 base and the J gene lost 1 base, with 4 bases spanning the gap. CDR3 bases: TGTGCCAGCAGCTTAGCGTGGAACACTGAAGCTTTCTTT. Its translation is CASSLAWNTEAFF.

J is TRBJ1-2 and V is TRBV4-3; 8 positions agree with TRBD1. Trimming took 4 bases from V and 6 from J; bases not matched to a gene: 10. This CDR3 has 15 amino acids. Germline V gene data show CDR1 as LGHNA and CDR2 as YSLEER. In DNA, the CDR3 is TGCGCCAGCAGCCCATCTCGGACAGGGTCGGATGGCTACACCTTC. It translates to CASSPSRTGSDGYTF.

The chain uses TRBV5-5 and TRBJ2-3; D unclear. The CDR3 is made up of 14 amino acids. Trimming cost V 0 bases and J 1 base, with 6 bases left between them. Germline lookup yields CDR1 SGHKS and CDR2 YYEKEE (reference sequence). The chain's CDR3 is CASSLETGTDTQYF. CDR3 nucleotide sequence: TGTGCCAGCAGCTTGGAAACGGGCACAGATACGCAGTATTTT.

The chain recombines TRBV5-6 with TRBJ2-5; D possibly matches TRBD1 or TRBD2 (5 bases each). V lost 2 bases and J 2 bases, leaving 16 bases between the germline ends. The CDR3 is made up of 16 amino acids. Germline CDR1 reads SGHDT; CDR2 reads YYEEEE. CDR3 nucleotides: TGTGCCAGCAGCTTACAAGCAGGGACGCTTCAAGAGACCCAGTACTTC. Translation: CASSLQAGTLQETQYF.

The rearrangement uses TRBV7-3 and TRBJ2-7; 8 positions match TRBD2. The V gene's germline CDR1 is SGHTA and CDR2 FQGTGA. The CDR3 loop spans 15 amino acids. V was clipped by 4 bases and J by 1 base; unmatched bases: 6. The CDR3 spells CASSYLAGASYEQYF. The DNA of the CDR3 is TGTGCCAGCAGCTACCTAGCGGGCGCATCCTACGAGCAGTACTTC.

The chain carries TRBV1 and TRBJ2-2; TRBD2 is the table's D call, not checked against the DNA. TRBV1 is termed a pseudogene. The CDR3 loop spans 17 amino acids. The CDR3 region has the DNA TGCACCAGCAGCCAAGTTACTAGCGGATCGAACACCGGGGAGCTGTTTTTT. Residues: CTSSQVTSGSNTGELFF.

The chain has TRBV29-1 and TRBJ2-1; TRBD1 is a possible D gene (5 bases). Germline values: CDR1 SQVTM, CDR2 ANQGSEA. Between the trimmed V and J ends, which lost 5 bases and 5 bases, there was a span of 13 bases. This CDR3 is 13 amino acids long. The CDR3 bases are TGCAGCGTTCCCCTAGGACAACACAATGAGCAGTTCTTC. This translates into CSVPLGQHNEQFF.

J is TRBJ2-2 and V is TRBV7-6, with 13 positions matching TRBD2. Germline assignment: CDR1 SGHVS and CDR2 FNYEAQ. The J segment lost 7 bases and the V segment lost 5 bases, leaving 10 bases of the junction unmatched. This CDR3 is built from 17 residues. The CDR3 DNA reads as TGTGCCAGCAGCGATATCGGACTAGCGGGAGAGGGCGGGGAGCTGTTTTTT. Translating gives CASSDIGLAGEGGELFF.

The chain recombines TRBV25-1 with TRBJ1-5; D call uncertain. Between the trimmed V and J ends, which lost 2 bases and 5 bases, there was a span of 4 bases. Germline-derived CDR1 and CDR2 are MGHDK and SYGVNS. There are 12 residues in the CDR3. Here the CDR3 reads CASSEGYQPQHF. In nucleotides, the CDR3 is TGTGCCAGCAGTGAAGGTTATCAGCCCCAGCATTTT. The full variable domain, rest sourced from reference TRBV25-1 and TRBJ1-5, is EADIYQTPRYLVIGTGKKITLECSQTMGHDKMYWYQQDPGMELHLIHYSYGVNSTEKGDLSSESTVSRIRTEHFPLTLESARPSHTSQYLCASSEGYQPQHFGDGTRLSIL.

The chain employs TRBV5-1 and TRBJ2-5; D not certain. Germline V lookup: CDR1 SGHRS, CDR2 YFSETQ. This CDR3 has 11 amino acids. V lost 3 bases and J 4 bases, leaving 4 bases between the germline ends. The DNA for the CDR3 is TGCGCCAGCAGCTGGCCAGAGACCCAGTACTTC. It translates to CASSWPETQYF.

V and J are TRBV28 and TRBJ1-2; 11 nucleotides line up with TRBD1. The CDR3 consists of 17 residues. Germline values: CDR1 MDHEN, CDR2 SYDVKM. V shed 2 bases and J 4 bases; nucleotides not matched to a gene: 9. CDR3 residues: CASSLRRQGQGGYGYTF. For the CDR3, the DNA is TGTGCCAGCAGTTTAAGGAGGCAGGGACAGGGGGGCTATGGCTACACCTTC.

The V call is TRBV19, the J call TRBJ2-1; maybe TRBD1 (6 bases). The length of the CDR3 is 14 residues. Germline V gene sequence: CDR1 LNHDA, CDR2 SQIVND (reference sequence). Between the trimmed V and J ends, which lost 7 bases and 4 bases, there was a span of 14 bases. CDR3 nucleotides: TGTGCCAGTAAGGCCGGACAGAGATACAATGAGCAGTTCTTC. Encoded protein: CASKAGQRYNEQFF.

In its sample, this clone was seen a few times. The chain recombines TRBV6-6 with TRBJ2-3; 12 bases map to TRBD1. CDR1 is MNHNY and CDR2 is SVGAGI in the germline V gene (reference sequence). Trimming removed 6 bases from V and 8 bases from J; junction bases left unmatched: 6. The CDR3 spans 14 residues. As DNA, the CDR3 is TGTGCCAGCAGGCCGGGACAGGGGGCTCTTACGCAGTATTTT. Protein sequence: CASRPGQGALTQYF.